A selection of T cell receptor beta chains follows, all from one sample in a study of blood T cell repertoires in COVID-19. TCRdb keeps only in-frame clones here, not all; method: immunoSEQ multiplex PCR. The sample has around 310,000 clones, around 90% seen once. The specimen sequenced was peripheral blood. The receptors here all came from a woman aged 25 to 45 with COVID-19, enrolled during active disease. Each CDR3 is given with its conserved first and last residue. A D gene is named only where the DNA matches it firmly. Size is omitted from some rows. Given values are once, few, many or a class for expanded clones.

D gene	clone size	V gene	J gene	CDR3 DNA	CDR3 protein
.	.	TRBV6-4	TRBJ1-5	TGTGCCAGCAGCTCACAGGAGAGAGATCAGCCCCAGCATTTT	CASSSQERDQPQHF
TRBD1	.	TRBV7-3	TRBJ1-6	TGTGCCAGCCAGGACAGGGTCAATTCACCCCTCCACTTT	CASQDRVNSPLHF
TRBD1	once	TRBV18	TRBJ1-2	TGTGCCAGCTCGCCAGACAGGGCCTCTTTCGGCTACACCTTC	CASSPDRASFGYTF
.	.	TRBV27	TRBJ1-5	TGTGCCAGCAGTTTATTAAGCAATCAGCCCCAGCATTTT	CASSLLSNQPQHF
.	.	TRBV20-1	TRBJ1-1	TGCAGTGCCGAGGAGAACACTGAAGCTTTCTTT	CSAEENTEAFF
.	.	TRBV11-2	TRBJ1-1	TGTGCCAGCAGCCGCCGCGGGGGCGCGATCGACACTGAAGCTTTCTTT	CASSRRGGAIDTEAFF
.	.	TRBV10-3	TRBJ1-6	TGTGCCATCGCGGGGGAAAGCTCCTATAATTCACCCCTCCACTTT	CAIAGESSYNSPLHF
TRBD2	once	TRBV19	TRBJ2-1	TGTGCCAGTAGTCGTCGACTAGCGGGAGCTTCGAATGAGCAGTTCTTC	CASSRRLAGASNEQFF
TRBD1	.	TRBV5-1	TRBJ2-5	TGCGCCAGCAGCCGAGGACAGGGGAAAGAGACCCAGTACTTC	CASSRGQGKETQYF
.	.	TRBV7-6	TRBJ1-2	TGTGCCAGCAGCTTAGGAGCCTACGGGGGCTACACCTTC	CASSLGAYGGYTF
.	.	TRBV14	TRBJ2-7	TGTGCCAGCAGCCAACTTGACTTCCCTGCCAACGAGCAGTACTTC	CASSQLDFPANEQYF
TRBD2	.	TRBV19	TRBJ2-1	TGTGCCAGTAGTACCCGGGGGGGAGGCCCCAATGAGCAGTTCTTC	CASSTRGGGPNEQFF
.	.	TRBV14	TRBJ2-2	TGTGCCAGCAGCCCCCTGGGGGCTCGCACCGGGGAGCTGTTTTTT	CASSPLGARTGELFF
.	.	TRBV29-1	TRBJ2-2	TGCAGCGTTGCCGGTGCCCCGAACACCGGGGAGCTGTTTTTT	CSVAGAPNTGELFF
.	.	TRBV4-1	TRBJ1-6	TGCGCCAGCAGCCCGGTGGGCAGGGCAAGGTCACCCCTCCACTTT	CASSPVGRARSPLHF
.	.	TRBV2	TRBJ2-7	TGTGCCAGCAGTGAAAGGGGATCAGGGGTCTACGAGCAGTACTTC	CASSERGSGVYEQYF
TRBD1	.	TRBV19	TRBJ2-2	TGTGCCAGTAGTTCGCCTCAGGGGGCGGGCACCGGGGAGCTGTTTTTT	CASSSPQGAGTGELFF
TRBD2	.	TRBV27	TRBJ2-1	TGTGCCAGCAGTTTCTACGGACTAGCGGGAGATAGTGAGCAGTTCTTC	CASSFYGLAGDSEQFF
.	.	TRBV5-5	TRBJ2-5	TGTGCCAGCAGCTGGGGCCTCGAGACCCAGTACTTC	CASSWGLETQYF
.	once	TRBV7-9	TRBJ1-2	TGTGCCAGCAGCAATACAGGTGGCTACACCTTC	CASSNTGGYTF
.	.	TRBV7-9	TRBJ2-1	TGTGCCAGCAGCTACGGGGGTGAGCAGTTCTTC	CASSYGGEQFF
TRBD2	.	TRBV6-5	TRBJ2-7	TGTGCCAGCAGCATCGGCGAAGCGGGAGATGGCGAGCAGTACTTC	CASSIGEAGDGEQYF
.	.	TRBV30	TRBJ2-7	TGTGCCTGGAGTGTAGGGCAGGGATCCTACGAGCAGTACTTC	CAWSVGQGSYEQYF
.	.	TRBV28	TRBJ1-2	TGTGCCAGCAGTTTATGGAGGGGACAAGGTCTTCATGGCTACACCTTC	CASSLWRGQGLHGYTF